Listed here are 13 T cell receptor beta chains from one sample, sequenced in a study of response to subunit inactivated influenza vaccine. TCRdb analysed the RT-PCR reads with MiXCR anew, one entry per CDR3 protein. The sample yields about 530,000 distinct CDR3 sequences, 10% to 15% seen once. Sequencing used PBMCs from blood, obtained on the day of vaccination. Every receptor here comes from a man aged 50-59 years who received an inactivated influenza vaccine.

This clonotype was detected only a few times. The chain's CDR3 is CAWSVIAGVWIEQFF. The CDR3 DNA reads TGTGCCTGGAGTGTAATAGCGGGAGTATGGATTGAGCAGTTCTTC. The V gene is TRBV30, the J gene TRBJ2-1; 9 nucleotides align to TRBD2. The CDR3 contains 15 residues. The V and J ends lost 0 bases and 9 bases, in that order; junction bases with no gene match: 9. Germline lookup yields CDR1 GTSNPN and CDR2 SVGIG (reference sequence). The whole variable domain, filled in from reference TRBV30 and TRBJ2-1, reads SQTIHQWPATLVQPVGSPLSLECTVEGTSNPNLYWYRQAAGRGLQLLFYSVGIGQISSEVPQNLSASRPQDRQFILSSKKLLLSDSGFYLCAWSVIAGVWIEQFFGPGTRLTVL.

The sample holds a few counts of this clonotype. The chain joins TRBV7-2 to TRBJ2-1, with TRBD2 matching over 9 bases. Trimming at V came to 1 base and at J to 8 bases, leaving 6 bases not matched to a gene. CDR3 length: 15 residues. Germline V CDR1 and CDR2: SGHTA, FQGNSA. CDR3 DNA sequence: TGTGCCAGCAGCTTAGGTGGCGGGGGGGCCTATGAGCAGTTCTTC. It translates to CASSLGGGGAYEQFF.

This clonotype has ten or more counts. The rearrangement links TRBV4-2 to TRBJ2-7, with 7 nucleotides matching TRBD1. The ends lost 0 bases at V and 2 bases at J; junction bases unmatched: 4. The germline gives CDR1 LGHNA, CDR2 YNFKEQ. This CDR3 comprises 15 residues. CDR3: CASSQEQGTTYEQYF. The CDR3 DNA follows: TGTGCCAGCAGCCAAGAACAGGGGACGACCTACGAGCAGTACTTC.

This clonotype was seen only a few times. This sequence joins TRBV7-9 and TRBJ2-7; 9 positions match TRBD1. Germline CDR1 and CDR2: SEHNR and FQNEAQ (reference sequence). The CDR3 consists of 13 residues. Losses at the gene ends were 6 bases for V and 6 bases for J; bases not matched to a gene: 6. The CDR3 region is CASSRDRVSEQYF. In DNA form, the CDR3 reads TGTGCCAGCAGTCGGGACAGGGTCTCCGAGCAGTACTTC.

V and J are TRBV7-2 and TRBJ2-3, with 8 bases lining up with TRBD2. V was pared by 1 base and J by 0 bases, with 6 bases of the junction left unmatched. The CDR3 has 17 residues. CDR1 is SGHTA and CDR2 is FQGNSA in the germline V gene. CDR3 amino acids: CASSLETSAASTDTQYF. The CDR3, as DNA: TGTGCCAGCAGCTTAGAGACTAGCGCGGCGAGCACAGATACGCAGTATTTT.

V is TRBV7-9 and J is TRBJ2-1; D remains unclear. This CDR3 is 14 amino acids long. CDR1 is SEHNR and CDR2 is FQNEAQ in the germline V gene (reference sequence). With 3 bases removed from V and 1 base from J, the gap between germline ends came to 7 bases. The CDR3 region has the DNA TGTGCCAGCAGCTTGACGGTGTCCTACAATGAGCAGTTCTTC. Its translation is CASSLTVSYNEQFF. The variable domain in full, with the rest retrieved from reference TRBV7-9 and TRBJ2-1, is DTGVSQNPRHKITKRGQNVTFRCDPISEHNRLYWYRQTLGQGPEFLTYFQNEAQLEKSRLLSDRFSAERPKGSFSTLEIQRTEQGDSAMYLCASSLTVSYNEQFFGPGTRLTVL.

CDR3 region: CASSLQDTEAFF. Here the CDR3 DNA reads TGTGCCAGCTCACTCCAGGACACTGAAGCTTTCTTT. V gene TRBV18 combines with J gene TRBJ1-1; D call uncertain. Trimming stripped 4 bases from V and 3 bases from J, with 6 bases between. The CDR3 spans 12 residues. The germline gives CDR1 KGHSH, CDR2 LQKENI.

This clonotype was observed at least ten times. The rearrangement uses TRBV4-1 and TRBJ2-2, with D perhaps matching TRBD1 or TRBD2 (5 bases each). Germline V CDR1 and CDR2: MGHRA, YSYEKL. The V and J ends lost 1 base and 3 bases respectively, with 12 bases between them. The CDR3 loop spans 16 amino acids. Here the CDR3 reads CASSQGGQGYTGELFF. In nucleotides, the CDR3 is TGCGCCAGCAGCCAAGGAGGGCAGGGATACACCGGGGAGCTGTTTTTT.

There are a few counts of this clonotype. The CDR3 DNA is TGTGCCAGCGGGCCCGGAGGGGTGGCAGATACGCAGTATTTT. Residues: CASGPGGVADTQYF. The J gene is TRBJ2-3, the V gene TRBV5-5; TRBD2 might be the D (6 bases). Germline CDR1 and CDR2: SGHKS and YYEKEE (reference sequence). With 7 bases removed from V and 4 bases from J, the gap between germline ends came to 16 bases. The CDR3 contains 14 residues.

This clonotype was found many times. This chain uses TRBV29-1 with TRBJ2-7; possibly TRBD2 for D (6 bases). Trimming removed 5 bases at V and 4 bases at J, with 15 bases between. Germline lookup yields CDR1 SQVTM and CDR2 ANQGSEA. This CDR3 has 13 residues. The CDR3 is CSVIYRGIYEQYF. Written as DNA, the CDR3 is TGCAGCGTTATCTATCGGGGGATTTACGAGCAGTACTTC.

The J gene is TRBJ2-1, the V gene TRBV7-3, with 8 bases that match TRBD2. Germline V CDR1 and CDR2: SGHTA, FQGTGA. J gave up 1 base and V 5 bases, and 7 bases lay outside the gene matches. This CDR3 spans 16 amino acids. The CDR3 DNA reads as TGTGCCAGCAGCCGCGGGGGCGGGAGGTCCTACAATGAGCAGTTCTTC. Residues: CASSRGGGRSYNEQFF. Complete variable domain (other parts from reference TRBV7-3 and TRBJ2-1): GAGVSQTPSNKVTEKGKYVELRCDPISGHTALYWYRQSLGQGPEFLIYFQGTGAADDSGLPNDRFFAVRPEGSVSTLKIQRTERGDSAVYLCASSRGGGRSYNEQFFGPGTRLTVL.

This clonotype was counted only a few times. The chain is built from TRBV29-1 and TRBJ2-7, with D tentatively TRBD2 (7 bases). V was pared by 4 bases and J by 6 bases, with 19 bases between. This CDR3 spans 14 amino acids. Germline lookup yields CDR1 SQVTM and CDR2 ANQGSEA. CDR3 in amino acids: CSVGGRSGTVEQYF. The DNA for the CDR3 is TGCAGCGTTGGGGGGCGAAGCGGGACCGTCGAGCAGTACTTC.

This clonotype was recorded at least ten times. The rearrangement links TRBV9 to TRBJ2-1; D is perhaps TRBD1 or TRBD2 (6 bases each). This CDR3 comprises 15 residues. Trimming shortened V by 3 bases and J by 6 bases, and 16 bases separated the two germline ends. The germline V gene has CDR1 SGDLS and CDR2 YYNGEE. This CDR3 reads CASSAGGGRVNEQFF. CDR3 sequence (DNA): TGTGCCAGCAGCGCCGGAGGGGGAAGGGTCAATGAGCAGTTCTTC.